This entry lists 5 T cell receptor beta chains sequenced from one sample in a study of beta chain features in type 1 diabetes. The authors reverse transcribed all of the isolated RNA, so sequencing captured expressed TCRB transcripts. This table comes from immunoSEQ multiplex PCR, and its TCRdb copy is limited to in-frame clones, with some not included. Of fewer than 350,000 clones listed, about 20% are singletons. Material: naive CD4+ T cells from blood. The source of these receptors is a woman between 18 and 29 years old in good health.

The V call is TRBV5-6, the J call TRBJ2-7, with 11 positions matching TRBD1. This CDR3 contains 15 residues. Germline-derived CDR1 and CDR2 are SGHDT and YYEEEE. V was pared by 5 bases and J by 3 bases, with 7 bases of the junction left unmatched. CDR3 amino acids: CASSYRDRGFYEQYF. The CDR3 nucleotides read TGTGCCAGCAGTTACCGGGACAGGGGGTTCTACGAGCAGTACTTC.

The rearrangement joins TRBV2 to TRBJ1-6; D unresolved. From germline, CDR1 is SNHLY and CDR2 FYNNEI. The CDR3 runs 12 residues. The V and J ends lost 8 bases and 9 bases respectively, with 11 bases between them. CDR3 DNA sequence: TGTGCCAGCGGGGAGGTGGGTTCACCCCTCCACTTT. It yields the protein CASGEVGSPLHF. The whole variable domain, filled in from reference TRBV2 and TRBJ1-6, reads EPEVTQTPSHQVTQMGQEVILRCVPISNHLYFYWYRQILGQKVEFLVSFYNNEISEKSEIFDDQFSVERPDGSNFTLKIRSTKLEDSAMYFCASGEVGSPLHFGNGTRLTVT.

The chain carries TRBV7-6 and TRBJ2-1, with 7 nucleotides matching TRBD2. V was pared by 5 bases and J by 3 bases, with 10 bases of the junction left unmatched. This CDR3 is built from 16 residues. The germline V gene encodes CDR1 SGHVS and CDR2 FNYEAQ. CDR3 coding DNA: TGTGCCAGCAGCCCCCTCGGGGGGAAAGGCTACAATGAGCAGTTCTTC. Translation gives CASSPLGGKGYNEQFF.

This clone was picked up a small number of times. The CDR3 loop is CASSFQGNEQFF. The DNA for the CDR3 is TGTGCCAGCAGCTTCCAGGGAAATGAGCAGTTCTTC. The chain employs TRBV7-9 and TRBJ2-1; possibly TRBD1 for D (5 bases). From germline, CDR1 is SEHNR and CDR2 FQNEAQ (reference sequence). V lost 3 bases to trimming and J lost 7 bases, with 7 bases between them. The CDR3 sequence is 12 residues long.

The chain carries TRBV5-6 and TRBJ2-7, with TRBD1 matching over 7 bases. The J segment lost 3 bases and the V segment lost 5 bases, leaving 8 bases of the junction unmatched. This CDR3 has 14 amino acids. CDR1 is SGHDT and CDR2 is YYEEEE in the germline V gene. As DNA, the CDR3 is TGTGCCAGCAGATCGACAGGGATTAACTACGAGCAGTACTTC. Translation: CASRSTGINYEQYF.